This T cell receptor (beta chain) is from a study of cytomegalovirus exposure and HLA in healthy donors. Study findings and constraints: The classifier, whose performance was assessed in both the original and validation cohorts, reportedly diagnosed cytomegalovirus status with high specificity and sensitivity. When a later analysis compared HLA-associated TCR beta chains with equally common others, the HLA-associated chains turned out to be more clonally expanded and to have lower generation probabilities. Fewer N-insertions (relative to the roughly 720-donor mean) were reportedly seen in an Asian-associated ancestry cluster in a later analysis. TCR beta V segments were, for the most part, productive about 87% or about 30% of the time in an earlier analysis.

With 60 Vbeta and 13 Jbeta primers, the PCR was carried out. Assay: immunoSEQ multiplex PCR; the TCRdb copy retains only in-frame clones and omits some. The table has 100,000 to 150,000 clones, roughly 78% seen once. As concerns this clone: Its antigen remains unknown.

The source material was PBMCs. This clonotype originated in a man aged 30 to 39 in good health and CMV-seropositive.

Here the CDR3 DNA reads TGTGCCTGGAGGGGGGCCGGACAGCCCTATGGCTACACCTTC. Protein: CAWRGAGQPYGYTF. This chain uses TRBV30 with TRBJ1-2; possibly TRBD1 for D (6 bases). Trimming stripped 3 bases from V and 4 bases from J, with 15 bases between. Germline CDR1 and CDR2: GTSNPN and SVGIG (reference sequence). The CDR3 length is 14 residues.